This T cell receptor beta chain originates from a study of blood T cell repertoires in COVID-19. In the study overall: Samples taken during acute and convalescent COVID-19 were collected in the United States, Italy and Spain. PBMCs, B-cell-depleted T cells, or T cells were the source of the cDNA or gDNA that made up the material.

Original handling: By means of reference gene primer amplification, nucleated cell counts were estimated. Some clones are missing from TCRdb's copy, which holds only in-frame ones; the method was immunoSEQ multiplex PCR. The D gene and trimming were derived from the DNA, and the V and J assignments and clone size from that table. Counted here are about 70,000 clones, roughly 80% occurring once; the ten biggest clones make up around 10%. CDR1 and CDR2 from the germline V gene are LGHDT and YNNKEL (reference sequence). V shed 0 bases and J 4 bases; nucleotides not matched to a gene: 6. The CDR3 has 16 residues.

The TCR sequence derives from a woman of 80 years or more with acute or convalescent COVID-19. The chain combines TRBV3-1 (or the pseudogene TRBV3-2) with TRBJ1-2; the match to TRBD1 covers 9 bases. The sample comprised peripheral blood. DNA of the CDR3: TGTGCCAGCAGCCAAGAGCCGTGGACAGGGGTCTATGGCTACACCTTC. As protein: CASSQEPWTGVYGYTF.